This T cell receptor (beta chain) derives from a study of T cells in Graves' hyperthyroidism and ophthalmopathy. Not enrolled were patients with uncontrolled infection, other autoimmune disease, pregnancy or lactation. Diagnoses used clinical symptoms, serum thyroxine and TRAb, thyroid ultrasound and orbital computed tomography. This clonotype was observed a handful of times. Its antigen is currently unknown. Germline V gene sequence: CDR1 SGHTA, CDR2 FQGNSA. This CDR3 has 13 residues. The V and J ends lost 2 bases and 5 bases respectively, with 9 bases between them. Amplified TCR beta CDR3 regions derived from RNA transcripts. The TCR CDR3 was amplified in a first-round RT-PCR using the HTBI primer set. TCRdb processed the multiplex PCR reads anew with MiXCR; each CDR3 protein has one entry. This table has a few hundred thousand distinct CDR3 sequences, approximately 44% appearing once. General observations from the study: Ophthalmopathy, as predicted by the model, came a median approximately 6.5 months after the prediction.

The V gene is TRBV7-2, the J gene TRBJ1-1; D is ambiguous. The clonotype comes from an adult woman with Graves' disease, either hyperthyroidism or ophthalmopathy (not recorded which). Source material: peripheral blood or thyroid tissue (not recorded which). The CDR3 protein is CASSLWVGTEAFF. CDR3 in DNA: TGTGCCAGCAGCTTATGGGTAGGAACTGAAGCTTTCTTT. Using reference TRBV7-2 and TRBJ1-1 for the parts outside the CDR3, the full variable domain is GAGVSQSPSNKVTEKGKDVELRCDPISGHTALYWYRQSLGQGLEFLIYFQGNSAPDKSGLPSDRFSAERTGGSVSTLTIQRTQQEDSAVYLCASSLWVGTEAFFGQGTRLTVV.